This T cell receptor (beta chain) was sequenced in a study of blood T cell repertoires in COVID-19 (dated by TCRdb to about 2020). As for the study more broadly: Samples covering the acute and convalescent phases of COVID-19 were provided by collaborators in the United States, Italy and Spain. Where available, HLA class I and class II types were obtained from metadata supplied by the sample provider rather than from assay-based typing. The samples were drawn from the first 160 participants of the ongoing ImmuneRACE study and from 1,254 subjects provided by 6 global collaborators. Deeply sampled blood TCRbeta repertoires from subjects exposed to, actively infected with, or recovered from COVID-19 were included in the dataset. The prospective study material was composed of cDNA or gDNA derived from T cells, B-cell-depleted T cells, or PBMCs. A freely available public database, intended as a resource for researchers studying the immune response to SARS-CoV-2, is where the repertoires were released. Nearly every sample came with metadata listing a de-identified subject ID, COVID-19 status, age in years and sex.

The immunoSEQ Assay, a bias-controlled multiplex PCR, was used to amplify TCRbeta CDR3 regions from genomic DNA. From the authors' description of their analysis: The number of nucleated cells in each sample was estimated by amplification of reference gene primers within the assay. Sequence reads were collapsed and filtered to measure the absolute abundance of every unique TCRbeta CDR3 rearrangement. For each sample, productive Simpson clonality was calculated by taking the square root of Simpson's diversity index across productive rearrangements. Held by TCRdb, this immuneACCESS table contains in-frame sequences only and omits some clones. Under half of the omission traces to an unresolved V gene where checked; the cause of the rest is unknown. The V and J calls and clone size come from that table; D and trimming were worked out from the DNA. The table for this sample lists fewer than 350,000 clones; about four fifths of them were counted only once. The ten top clones hold roughly 2.9% of the sample.

The collaborating institutions used their own protocols to collect whole blood in K2EDTA tubes. For TCRbeta analysis, collaborators shipped samples in one of three forms: frozen whole blood, isolated PBMCs, or DNA extracted from either of those sample types. The junction shows trimming of 4 bases on V and 2 bases on J, and the gene matches do not reach 9 bases of it. The CDR3 spans 16 residues, from the cysteine through the phenylalanine. Only the CDR3 DNA stays, 48 bases, in frame from base 1. In the germline V gene, CDR1 corresponds to KGHDR and CDR2 to SFDVKD. General findings and caveats noted by the study authors: How much clinical and demographic metadata was included differed by source and by participant, and the metadata was provided uncurated.

Details on this clone: What this receptor recognizes is not known. No base quality values were provided; no much bigger clone lies one nucleotide off.

Sequencing was done on a sample of peripheral blood. The sequence joins TRBV24-1 to TRBJ2-7; the central 8 bases match TRBD1. The TCR sequence derives from a woman aged 55-69 years with active or convalescent COVID-19. CDR3 protein: CATSEKPGQEAYEQYF. In nucleotides, the sequence is TGTGCCACCAGTGAAAAGCCGGGACAGGAGGCCTACGAGCAGTACTTC.